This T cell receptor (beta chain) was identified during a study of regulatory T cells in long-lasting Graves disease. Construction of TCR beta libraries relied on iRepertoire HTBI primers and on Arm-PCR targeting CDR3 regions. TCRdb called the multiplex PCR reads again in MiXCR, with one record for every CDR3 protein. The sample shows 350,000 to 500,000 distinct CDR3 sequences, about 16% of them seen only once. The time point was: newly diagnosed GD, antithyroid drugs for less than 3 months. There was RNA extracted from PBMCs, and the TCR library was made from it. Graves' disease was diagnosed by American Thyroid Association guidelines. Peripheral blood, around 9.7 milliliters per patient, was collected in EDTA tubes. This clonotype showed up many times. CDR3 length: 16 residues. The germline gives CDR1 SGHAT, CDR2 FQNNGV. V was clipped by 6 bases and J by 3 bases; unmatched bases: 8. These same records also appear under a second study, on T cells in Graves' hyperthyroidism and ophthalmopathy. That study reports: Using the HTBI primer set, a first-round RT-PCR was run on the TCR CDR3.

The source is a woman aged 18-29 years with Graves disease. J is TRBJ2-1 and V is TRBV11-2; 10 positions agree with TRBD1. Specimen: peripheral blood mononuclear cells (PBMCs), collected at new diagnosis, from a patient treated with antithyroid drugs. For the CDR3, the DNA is TGTGCCAGCAGACCTATCCGGGACAGGGGCTACAATGAGCAGTTCTTC. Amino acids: CASRPIRDRGYNEQFF.